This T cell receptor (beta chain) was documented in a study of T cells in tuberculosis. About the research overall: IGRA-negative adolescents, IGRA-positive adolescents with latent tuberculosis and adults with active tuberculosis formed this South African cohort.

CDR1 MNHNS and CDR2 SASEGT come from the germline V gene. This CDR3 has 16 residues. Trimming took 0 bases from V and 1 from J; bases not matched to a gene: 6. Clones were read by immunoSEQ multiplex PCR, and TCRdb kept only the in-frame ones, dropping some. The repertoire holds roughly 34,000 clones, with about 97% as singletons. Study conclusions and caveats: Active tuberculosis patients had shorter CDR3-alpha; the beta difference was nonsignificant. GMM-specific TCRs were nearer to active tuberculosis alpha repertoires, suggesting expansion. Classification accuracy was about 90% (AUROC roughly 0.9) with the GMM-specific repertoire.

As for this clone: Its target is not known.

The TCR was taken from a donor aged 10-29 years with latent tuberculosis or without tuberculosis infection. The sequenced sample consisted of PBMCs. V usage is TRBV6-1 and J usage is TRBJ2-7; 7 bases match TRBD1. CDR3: CASSEATGVGSYEQYF. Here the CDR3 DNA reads TGTGCCAGCAGTGAAGCCACAGGGGTAGGATCCTACGAGCAGTACTTC.